The clone carrying this T cell receptor (beta chain) was found once. Per germline, CDR1 LNHDA and CDR2 SQIVND (reference sequence). V dropped 10 bases and J dropped 6; count of bases not matched to a gene: 7. This CDR3 contains 12 residues. The entry originates in a study of blood T cell repertoires in COVID-19. TCRdb keeps only in-frame clones here, not all; method: immunoSEQ multiplex PCR. The data hold 250,000 or so clones, with about 90% observed a single time. The V gene is TRBV19, the J gene TRBJ1-1, with 8 bases fitting TRBD1. Source material: PBMCs or T cells enriched from blood (not recorded which). This receptor was obtained from a human donor in a cohort exposed to, infected with or recovered from COVID-19 (not recorded which). The donor label of this sample is uncertain. The CDR3 sequence is CATTQGAAEAFF. CDR3 in DNA: TGTGCCACAACTCAGGGGGCTGCTGAAGCTTTCTTT.